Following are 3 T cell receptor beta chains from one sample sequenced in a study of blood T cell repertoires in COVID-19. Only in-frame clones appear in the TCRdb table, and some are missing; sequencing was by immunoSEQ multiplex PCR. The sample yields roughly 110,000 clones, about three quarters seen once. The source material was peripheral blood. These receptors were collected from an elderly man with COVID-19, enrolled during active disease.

This chain's CDR3 is CAWSNSLRTGGTEAFF. CDR3 coding DNA: TGTGCCTGGAGTAACTCCCTCCGGACAGGGGGCACTGAAGCTTTCTTT. V and J are TRBV30 and TRBJ1-1; the match to TRBD1 covers 10 bases. Germline CDR1 GTSNPN, CDR2 SVGIG (reference sequence). The CDR3 totals 16 residues. V shed 2 bases, J shed 4 bases, and the junction held 10 bases outside the gene matches.

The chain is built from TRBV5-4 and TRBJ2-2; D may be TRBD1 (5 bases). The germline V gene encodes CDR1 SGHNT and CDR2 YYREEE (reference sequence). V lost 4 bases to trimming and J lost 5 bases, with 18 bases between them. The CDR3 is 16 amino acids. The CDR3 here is CASSRPEGVGTGELFF. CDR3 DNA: TGTGCCAGCAGCAGACCCGAAGGGGTGGGGACCGGGGAGCTGTTTTTT.

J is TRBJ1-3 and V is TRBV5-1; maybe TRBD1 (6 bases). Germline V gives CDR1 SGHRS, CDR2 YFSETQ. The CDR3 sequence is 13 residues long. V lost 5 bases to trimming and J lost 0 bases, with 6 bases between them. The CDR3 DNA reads TGCGCCAGCAGACAGGGCTCTGGAAACACCATATATTTT. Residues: CASRQGSGNTIYF.